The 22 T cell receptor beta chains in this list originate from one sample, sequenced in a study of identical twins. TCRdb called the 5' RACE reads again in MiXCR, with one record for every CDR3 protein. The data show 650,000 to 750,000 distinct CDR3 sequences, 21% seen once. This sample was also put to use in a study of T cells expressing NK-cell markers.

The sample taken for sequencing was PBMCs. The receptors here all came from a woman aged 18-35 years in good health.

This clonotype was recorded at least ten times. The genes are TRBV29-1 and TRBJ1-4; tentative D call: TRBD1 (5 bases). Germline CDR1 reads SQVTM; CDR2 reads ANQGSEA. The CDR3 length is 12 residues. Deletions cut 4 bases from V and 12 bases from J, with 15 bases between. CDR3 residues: CSVAKNRRELFF. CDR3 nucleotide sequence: TGCAGCGTTGCGAAGAACAGGAGGGAACTGTTTTTT.

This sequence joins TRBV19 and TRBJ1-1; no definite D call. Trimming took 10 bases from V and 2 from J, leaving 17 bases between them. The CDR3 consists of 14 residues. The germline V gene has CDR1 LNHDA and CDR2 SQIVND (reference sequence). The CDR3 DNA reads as TGTGCCACCAAAAGACTTGGGCCTAACACTGAAGCTTTCTTT. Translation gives CATKRLGPNTEAFF.

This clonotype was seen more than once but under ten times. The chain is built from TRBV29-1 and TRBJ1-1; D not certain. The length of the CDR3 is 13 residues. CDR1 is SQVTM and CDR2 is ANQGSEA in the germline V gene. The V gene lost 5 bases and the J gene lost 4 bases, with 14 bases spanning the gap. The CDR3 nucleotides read TGCAGCGTTTTTTCAGGCAGTACCACTGAAGCTTTCTTT. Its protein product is CSVFSGSTTEAFF. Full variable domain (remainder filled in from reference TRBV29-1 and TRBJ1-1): SAVISQKPSRDICQRGTSLTIQCQVDSQVTMMFWYRQQPGQSLTLIATANQGSEATYESGFVIDKFPISRPNLTFSTLTVSNMSPEDSSIYLCSVFSGSTTEAFFGQGTRLTVV.

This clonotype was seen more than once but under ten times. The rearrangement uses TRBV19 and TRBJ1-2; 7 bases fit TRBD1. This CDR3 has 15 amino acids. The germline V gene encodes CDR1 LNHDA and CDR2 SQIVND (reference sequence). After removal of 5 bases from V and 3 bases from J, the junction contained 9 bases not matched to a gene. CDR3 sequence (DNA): TGTGCCAGTAGTGACCCAGGGGGACCCGACTATGGCTACACCTTC. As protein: CASSDPGGPDYGYTF.

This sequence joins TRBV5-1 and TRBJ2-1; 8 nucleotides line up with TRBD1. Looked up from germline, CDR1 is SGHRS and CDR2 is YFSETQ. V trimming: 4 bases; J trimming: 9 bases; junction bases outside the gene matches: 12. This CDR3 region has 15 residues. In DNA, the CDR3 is TGCGCCAGCAGCCAAAGGACAGGGATAGGCGGTGAGCAGTTCTTC. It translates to CASSQRTGIGGEQFF.

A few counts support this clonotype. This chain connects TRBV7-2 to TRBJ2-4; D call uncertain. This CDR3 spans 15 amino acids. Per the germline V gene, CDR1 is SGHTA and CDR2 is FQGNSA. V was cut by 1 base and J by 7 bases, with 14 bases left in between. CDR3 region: CASSLEVSGLNIQYF. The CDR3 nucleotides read TGTGCCAGCAGCTTAGAGGTTTCCGGCTTGAACATTCAGTACTTC.

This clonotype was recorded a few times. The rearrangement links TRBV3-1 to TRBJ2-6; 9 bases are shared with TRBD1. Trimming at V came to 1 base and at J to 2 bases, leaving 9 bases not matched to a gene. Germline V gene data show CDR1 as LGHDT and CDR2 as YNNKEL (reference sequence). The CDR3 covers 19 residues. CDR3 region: CASSQVAGTGMAGANVLTF. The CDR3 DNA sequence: TGTGCCAGCAGCCAAGTTGCGGGGACAGGGATGGCTGGGGCCAACGTCCTGACTTTC.

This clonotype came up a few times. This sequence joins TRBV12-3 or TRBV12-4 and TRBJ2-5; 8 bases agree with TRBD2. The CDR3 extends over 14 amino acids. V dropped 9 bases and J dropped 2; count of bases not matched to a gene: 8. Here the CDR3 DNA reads TGTGCCAGTGTCCGAGCGGGGGCGCAAGAGACCCAGTACTTC. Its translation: CASVRAGAQETQYF.

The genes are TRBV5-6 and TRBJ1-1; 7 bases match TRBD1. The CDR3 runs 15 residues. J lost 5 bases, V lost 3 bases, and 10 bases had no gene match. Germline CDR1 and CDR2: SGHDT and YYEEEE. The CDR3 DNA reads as TGTGCCAGCAGCTACCTGGGACAGTTTGCTACTGAAGCTTTCTTT. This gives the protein CASSYLGQFATEAFF.

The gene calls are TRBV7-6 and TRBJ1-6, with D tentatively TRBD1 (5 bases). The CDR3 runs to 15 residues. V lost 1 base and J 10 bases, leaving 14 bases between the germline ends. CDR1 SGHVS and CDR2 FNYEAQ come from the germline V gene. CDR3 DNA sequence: TGTGCCAGCAGCTTAGAGGTGGCAGGGTCGTCACCCCTCCACTTT. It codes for CASSLEVAGSSPLHF.

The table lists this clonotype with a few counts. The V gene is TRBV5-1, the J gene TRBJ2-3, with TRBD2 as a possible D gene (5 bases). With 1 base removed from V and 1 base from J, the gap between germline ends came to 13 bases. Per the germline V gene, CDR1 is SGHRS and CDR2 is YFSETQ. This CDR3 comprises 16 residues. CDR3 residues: CASSLSRRAGTDTQYF. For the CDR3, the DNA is TGCGCCAGCAGCTTGTCGCGGCGGGCCGGCACAGATACGCAGTATTTT.

The CDR3 protein is CASSLSPRTIYYGYTF. In nucleotides, the CDR3 is TGTGCCAGCAGTTTATCCCCACGGACGATTTACTATGGCTACACCTTC. The V call is TRBV12-3 or TRBV12-4, the J call TRBJ1-2; D remains ambiguous. The V and J ends lost 2 bases and 3 bases respectively, with 16 bases between them. The CDR3 is 16 residues long.

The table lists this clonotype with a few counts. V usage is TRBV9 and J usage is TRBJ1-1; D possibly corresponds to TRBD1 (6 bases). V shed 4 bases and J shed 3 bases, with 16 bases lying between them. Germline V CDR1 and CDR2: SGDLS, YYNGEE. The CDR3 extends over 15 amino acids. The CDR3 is CASSFLAQGDTEAFF. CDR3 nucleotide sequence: TGTGCCAGCAGCTTTCTCGCACAGGGAGACACTGAAGCTTTCTTT.

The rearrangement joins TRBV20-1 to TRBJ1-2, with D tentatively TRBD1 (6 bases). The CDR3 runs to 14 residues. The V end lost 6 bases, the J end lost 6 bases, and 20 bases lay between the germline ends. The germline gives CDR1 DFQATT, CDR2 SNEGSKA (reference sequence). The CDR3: CSAQLTGTADGYTF. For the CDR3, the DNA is TGCAGTGCCCAGTTAACAGGGACGGCGGATGGCTACACCTTC.

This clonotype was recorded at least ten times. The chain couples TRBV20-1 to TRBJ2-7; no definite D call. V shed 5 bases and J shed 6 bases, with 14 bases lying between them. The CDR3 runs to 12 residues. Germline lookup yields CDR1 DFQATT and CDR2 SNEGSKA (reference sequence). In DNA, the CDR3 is TGCAGTGCTCGCACCCACCCGTCCGAGCAGTACTTC. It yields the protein CSARTHPSEQYF.

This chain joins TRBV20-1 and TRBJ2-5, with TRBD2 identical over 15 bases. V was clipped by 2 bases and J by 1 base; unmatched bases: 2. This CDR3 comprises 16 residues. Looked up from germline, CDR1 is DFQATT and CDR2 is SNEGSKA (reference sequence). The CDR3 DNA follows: TGCAGTGCTAGACCGGGACTAGCGGGGGGCCAAGAGACCCAGTACTTC. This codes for CSARPGLAGGQETQYF.

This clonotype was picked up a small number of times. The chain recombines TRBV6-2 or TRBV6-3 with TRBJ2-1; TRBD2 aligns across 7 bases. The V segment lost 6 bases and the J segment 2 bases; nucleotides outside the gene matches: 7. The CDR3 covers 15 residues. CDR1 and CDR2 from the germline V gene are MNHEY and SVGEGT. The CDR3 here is CASSPGGGPYNEQFF. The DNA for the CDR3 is TGTGCCAGCAGCCCCGGGGGAGGGCCCTACAATGAGCAGTTCTTC.

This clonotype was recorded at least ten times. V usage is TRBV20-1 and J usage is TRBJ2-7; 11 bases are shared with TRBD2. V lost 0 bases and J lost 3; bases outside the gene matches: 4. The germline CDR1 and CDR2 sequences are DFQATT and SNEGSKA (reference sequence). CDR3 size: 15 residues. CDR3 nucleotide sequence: TGCAGTGCTAGAGACATAGCGGGGGGGGACTACGAGCAGTACTTC. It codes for CSARDIAGGDYEQYF.

CDR3: CASSNGRHVGTDTQYF. Written as DNA, the CDR3 is TGTGCCAGCAGCAATGGACGGCATGTGGGCACAGATACGCAGTATTTT. J is TRBJ2-3 and V is TRBV5-8; D uncertain. The CDR3 contains 16 residues. Trimming shortened V by 4 bases and J by 1 base, and 16 bases separated the two germline ends. Per the germline V gene, CDR1 is SGHTS and CDR2 is YDEGEE.

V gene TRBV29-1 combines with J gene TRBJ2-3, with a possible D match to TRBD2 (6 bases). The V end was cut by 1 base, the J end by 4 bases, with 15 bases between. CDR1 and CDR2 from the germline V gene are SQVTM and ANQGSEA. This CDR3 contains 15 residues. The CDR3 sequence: CSVEVGGSGADTQYF. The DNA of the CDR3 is TGCAGCGTTGAAGTTGGGGGGAGTGGGGCAGATACGCAGTATTTT.

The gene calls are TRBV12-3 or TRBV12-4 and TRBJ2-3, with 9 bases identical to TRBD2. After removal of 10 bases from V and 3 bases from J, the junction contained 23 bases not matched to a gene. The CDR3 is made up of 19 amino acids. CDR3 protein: CAISPAGWRGGQKTDTQYF. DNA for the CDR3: TGTGCCATCAGCCCTGCTGGGTGGCGGGGGGGCCAAAAGACAGATACGCAGTATTTT.

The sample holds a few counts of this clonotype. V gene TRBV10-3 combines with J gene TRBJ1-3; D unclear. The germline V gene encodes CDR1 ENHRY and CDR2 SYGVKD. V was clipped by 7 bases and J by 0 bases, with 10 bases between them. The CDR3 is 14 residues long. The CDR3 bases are TGTGCCATCAACCTCGAGGACTCTGGAAACACCATATATTTT. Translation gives CAINLEDSGNTIYF.